A selection of T cell receptor beta chains follows, all from one sample in a study of CD8 T cells in ankylosing spondylitis. TCRdb fed the 5' RACE reads into MiXCR, producing one record per CDR3 protein. This table has over 200,000 distinct CDR3 sequences, around 17% appearing once. The sequenced sample consisted of blood, either unsorted or a sorted T cell fraction (not recorded which). These receptors all come from a male donor with ankylosing spondylitis. The CDR3 runs from the conserved cysteine through the conserved F or W. The order of the fields is clone size, V gene, CDR3 length, J gene, D gene, CDR3 protein, CDR3 DNA. The D gene is left open where the match is weak. Clone sizes are given selectively: once, few, many, or a class where the clone is expanded.

few	TRBV27	11	TRBJ2-1	TRBD2	CASSLGGREFF	TGTGCCAGCAGTTTAGGCGGGAGGGAGTTCTTC
few	TRBV5-6	13	TRBJ1-1	NA	CASSLSETDEAFF	TGTGCCAGCAGCTTATCCGAGACGGATGAAGCTTTCTTT
NA	TRBV29-1	15	TRBJ2-7	TRBD1	CSVQSGTGSSYEQYF	TGCAGCGTTCAATCCGGGACAGGGTCTTCCTACGAGCAGTACTTC
few	TRBV11-3	16	TRBJ2-2	NA	CASSDRGAWDTGELFF	TGTGCCAGCAGCGACCGGGGGGCGTGGGACACCGGGGAGCTGTTTTTT
few	TRBV11-2	20	TRBJ2-2	TRBD1	CASSPQGARPIAQNTGELFF	TGTGCCAGCAGCCCCCAGGGGGCTCGCCCTATAGCCCAGAACACCGGGGAGCTGTTTTTT
NA	TRBV28	12	TRBJ2-7	NA	CASSSEGMGQYF	TGTGCCAGCAGTTCAGAGGGTATGGGGCAGTACTTC
few	TRBV29-1	14	TRBJ1-1	TRBD1	CSVENRDRATEAFF	TGCAGCGTTGAGAACCGGGACAGGGCAACTGAAGCTTTCTTT
few	TRBV11-2	14	TRBJ2-3	NA	CASSSFIQQDTQYF	TGTGCCAGCAGCTCCTTCATACAGCAGGATACGCAGTATTTT
NA	TRBV4-1	16	TRBJ2-7	NA	CASSPDGQDYSYEQYF	TGCGCCAGCAGCCCCGACGGACAGGACTACTCCTACGAGCAGTACTTC
few	TRBV7-3	13	TRBJ2-3	NA	CASSLTGGDTQYF	TGTGCCAGCAGCTTAACAGGCGGGGATACGCAGTATTTT
NA	TRBV4-1	15	TRBJ2-7	TRBD2	CASSQNSGGTYEQYF	TGCGCCAGCAGCCAAAATAGCGGGGGGACCTACGAGCAGTACTTC
few	TRBV29-1	17	TRBJ2-3	TRBD2	CSVLGLAGASERDTQYF	TGCAGCGTCCTGGGACTAGCGGGGGCGTCCGAGAGAGATACGCAGTATTTT
NA	TRBV12-3/TRBV12-4	12	TRBJ2-3	NA	CASTFSFDTQYF	TGTGCCAGCACCTTTTCTTTCGATACGCAGTATTTT
NA	TRBV29-1	14	TRBJ2-5	NA	CSVEDGQIQETQYF	TGCAGCGTTGAAGATGGGCAGATCCAAGAGACCCAGTACTTC
once	TRBV4-1	15	TRBJ2-5	NA	CASSQDFGSFETQYF	TGCGCCAGCAGCCAAGATTTCGGGAGTTTTGAGACCCAGTACTTC
few	TRBV12-3/TRBV12-4	16	TRBJ2-6	NA	CASTPSGQTGANVLTF	TGTGCCAGCACCCCTTCGGGACAAACTGGGGCCAACGTCCTGACTTTC
few	TRBV6-5	11	TRBJ2-1	NA	CASSYGTEQFF	TGTGCCAGCAGTTACGGGACAGAGCAGTTCTTC
NA	TRBV7-6	16	TRBJ2-7	TRBD1	CASSKGQAGGSYEQYF	TGTGCCAGCAGCAAAGGACAGGCAGGGGGATCCTACGAGCAGTACTTC
few	TRBV6-5	15	TRBJ2-5	TRBD2	CASSFTGGLQETQYF	TGTGCCAGCAGTTTTACCGGGGGACTACAAGAGACCCAGTACTTC
NA	TRBV6-2/TRBV6-3	11	TRBJ2-7	NA	CASRATNEQYF	TGTGCCAGCAGAGCAACCAACGAGCAGTACTTC
few	TRBV7-8	15	TRBJ2-7	TRBD2	CASSPAGTSIYEQYF	TGTGCCAGCAGCCCCGCCGGGACTAGCATCTACGAGCAGTACTTC
few	TRBV7-3	15	TRBJ1-2	NA	CASSPLGAGDDGYTF	TGTGCCAGCAGCCCCCTGGGGGCAGGGGATGATGGCTACACCTTC
many	TRBV13	15	TRBJ2-1	NA	CASSSTERQGNEQFF	TGTGCCAGCAGCTCGACCGAACGCCAAGGGAATGAGCAGTTCTTC
few	TRBV6-1	14	TRBJ1-3	TRBD1	CASSPTGSGNTIYF	TGTGCCAGCAGCCCGACAGGGTCTGGAAACACCATATATTTT
NA	TRBV20-1	14	TRBJ1-1	NA	CSARVGGLNTEAFF	TGCAGTGCTAGGGTCGGGGGATTGAACACTGAAGCTTTCTTT
NA	TRBV2	15	TRBJ2-1	TRBD2	CASSEGLAIYNEQFF	TGTGCCAGCAGTGAAGGACTAGCGATCTACAATGAGCAGTTCTTC
few	TRBV5-1	17	TRBJ2-7	TRBD2	CASSLGSGREVSYEQYF	TGCGCCAGCAGCTTGGGGTCGGGGCGGGAGGTCTCCTACGAGCAGTACTTC
NA	TRBV7-6	13	TRBJ2-5	NA	CASSLDSRETQYF	TGTGCCAGCAGCTTAGATTCGAGAGAGACCCAGTACTTC
NA	TRBV12-3/TRBV12-4	14	TRBJ1-2	TRBD1	CASSLSSQGVGYTF	TGTGCCAGCAGCTTGAGCTCACAGGGGGTTGGCTACACCTTC
NA	TRBV29-1	13	TRBJ2-2	NA	CSVERENTGELFF	TGCAGCGTTGAGAGGGAGAACACCGGGGAGCTGTTTTTT
NA	TRBV4-3	15	TRBJ2-2	TRBD2	CASSQGRREAGELFF	TGCGCCAGCAGCCAAGGGAGGCGGGAGGCCGGGGAGCTGTTTTTT